This T cell receptor beta chain was captured by sequencing in a study of T cells after yellow fever vaccination (dated by TCRdb to the late 2010s). For the wider study: The SMART-Seq v4 Ultra Low Input RNA kit was used to prepare libraries from fractions with low cell numbers. To follow T-cell clones before and after primary and booster YFV17D yellow fever vaccination, bulk TCR alpha and beta repertoires were sequenced over time. Two healthy male donors, one aged 18 to 30 and one aged 30 to 40 years, were included in the cohort. Blood samples were taken at several timepoints before and after primary and secondary immunization, and bulk PBMC replicates and cell subsets were isolated. The investigation overall reported the following: The secondary T-cell response was weaker than the primary response but faster, peaking on day 5 instead of day 15. A small share of clonotypes occurred in both CD4 and CD8 compartments, likely arising from convergent recombination. Most clones expanded after primary vaccination were re-detected after the booster (approximately 96% of CD4 and about 88% of CD8), suggesting broad memory maintenance. The study included only a couple of donors, which limits how far the findings can be generalized. Computational filtering was needed because FACS-sorted repertoires could contain abundant contaminating clonotypes from the bulk population.

In the paper's terms, the treatment or condition label means: live attenuated yellow fever vaccine strain. At every blood-draw timepoint, two biological replicates of bulk PBMCs were collected. PBMCs were isolated from peripheral blood using a standard Ficoll-Paque protocol. RNA was extracted with TriZol from bulk PBMCs, CD4 and CD8 fractions, and dextramer-positive and dextramer-negative fractions. Sequencer: Illumina NovaSeq 6000. TCR cDNA was synthesized by 5'RACE template switching, through which a universal primer site and unique molecular identifiers were introduced. Priming of cDNA synthesis was performed from both the TCR alpha and TCR beta constant segments. Library amplification involved two PCR steps, and the second step added sample barcodes and sequencing adapters. Sequencing of libraries was done on Illumina HiSeq 2500 (2x100 bp) or NovaSeq (2x150 bp). In the original analysis: MIGEC was used to demultiplex reads and collapse the reads into UMI consensus sequences, and MiXCR was used for V(D)J alignment. Using edgeR on replicate PBMC samples, clonotypes were called vaccine-responding if FDR was below 0.01 and the log2 fold change was above 5 up to day 15. CD4 or CD8 identity was assigned to each bulk clonotype according to whether the clonotype was present at higher abundance in the sequenced CD4 repertoire or the sequenced CD8 repertoire. In TCRdb, the public reads were trimmed at Q25 with fastp and aligned with MiXCR, with productive beta chains retained. Duplicate CDR3 protein sequences are folded into a single record with the most common DNA and genes. The V and J calls and clone size are TCRdb's, not the authors'. Recorded for this sample are 300,000 to 350,000 distinct CDR3 sequences; about 4% of them occurred a single time. The top ten constitute approximately 24% of the sample.

This clonotype turned up a few times. The target of this receptor is not known. There are no base qualities to consult, and no much larger clone falls within one base. V has 6 bases trimmed and J has 1 base trimmed; junction bases matching no gene number 4. Looking up the germline V gene yields CDR1 MNHEY and CDR2 SVGAGI. Spanning cysteine to phenylalanine, the CDR3 consists of 15 amino acids. The retained sequence is limited to the CDR3, 45 bases, with the frame set at the first base. Recombination joined TRBV6-5 with TRBJ2-3, with 10 bases aligning to TRBD1. The specimen was PBMCs, collected 5 days after the yellow fever booster vaccination. The TCR was taken from a young man who received the YFV17D yellow fever vaccine. The sequenced DNA is TGTGCCAGCAGACGTGGGACAGGGGGCACAGATACGCAGTATTTT. Its translation is CASRRGTGGTDTQYF.